This T cell receptor (beta chain) stems from a study of blood T cell repertoires in COVID-19. Study summary: From T cells, B-cell-depleted T cells, or PBMCs came the material, which was cDNA or gDNA.

Across about two dozen US areas, participants ranged in age from about 18 to 90 years. Per the authors' pipeline: Using reference gene primer amplification, nucleated cell counts were estimated. The method was immunoSEQ multiplex PCR; TCRdb's version includes in-frame clones alone and lacks a portion of them. V, J and clone size are taken as reported in that table, and D and trimming were inferred from the DNA itself. This repertoire shows around 240,000 clones, approximately 90% found once; its top ten account for about 1%. Trimming stripped 2 bases from V and 5 bases from J, with 8 bases between. The CDR3 is 13 amino acids. Per germline, CDR1 MDHEN and CDR2 SYDVKM.

This clonotype was obtained from a man aged 45 to 65 who had been exposed to COVID-19. Material: PBMCs or T cells enriched from blood (not recorded which). The rearrangement joins TRBV28 to TRBJ2-3; TRBD2 might be the D (5 bases). CDR3 protein: CASSLMRVDTQYF. For the CDR3, the DNA is TGTGCCAGCAGTTTAATGCGGGTAGATACGCAGTATTTT.